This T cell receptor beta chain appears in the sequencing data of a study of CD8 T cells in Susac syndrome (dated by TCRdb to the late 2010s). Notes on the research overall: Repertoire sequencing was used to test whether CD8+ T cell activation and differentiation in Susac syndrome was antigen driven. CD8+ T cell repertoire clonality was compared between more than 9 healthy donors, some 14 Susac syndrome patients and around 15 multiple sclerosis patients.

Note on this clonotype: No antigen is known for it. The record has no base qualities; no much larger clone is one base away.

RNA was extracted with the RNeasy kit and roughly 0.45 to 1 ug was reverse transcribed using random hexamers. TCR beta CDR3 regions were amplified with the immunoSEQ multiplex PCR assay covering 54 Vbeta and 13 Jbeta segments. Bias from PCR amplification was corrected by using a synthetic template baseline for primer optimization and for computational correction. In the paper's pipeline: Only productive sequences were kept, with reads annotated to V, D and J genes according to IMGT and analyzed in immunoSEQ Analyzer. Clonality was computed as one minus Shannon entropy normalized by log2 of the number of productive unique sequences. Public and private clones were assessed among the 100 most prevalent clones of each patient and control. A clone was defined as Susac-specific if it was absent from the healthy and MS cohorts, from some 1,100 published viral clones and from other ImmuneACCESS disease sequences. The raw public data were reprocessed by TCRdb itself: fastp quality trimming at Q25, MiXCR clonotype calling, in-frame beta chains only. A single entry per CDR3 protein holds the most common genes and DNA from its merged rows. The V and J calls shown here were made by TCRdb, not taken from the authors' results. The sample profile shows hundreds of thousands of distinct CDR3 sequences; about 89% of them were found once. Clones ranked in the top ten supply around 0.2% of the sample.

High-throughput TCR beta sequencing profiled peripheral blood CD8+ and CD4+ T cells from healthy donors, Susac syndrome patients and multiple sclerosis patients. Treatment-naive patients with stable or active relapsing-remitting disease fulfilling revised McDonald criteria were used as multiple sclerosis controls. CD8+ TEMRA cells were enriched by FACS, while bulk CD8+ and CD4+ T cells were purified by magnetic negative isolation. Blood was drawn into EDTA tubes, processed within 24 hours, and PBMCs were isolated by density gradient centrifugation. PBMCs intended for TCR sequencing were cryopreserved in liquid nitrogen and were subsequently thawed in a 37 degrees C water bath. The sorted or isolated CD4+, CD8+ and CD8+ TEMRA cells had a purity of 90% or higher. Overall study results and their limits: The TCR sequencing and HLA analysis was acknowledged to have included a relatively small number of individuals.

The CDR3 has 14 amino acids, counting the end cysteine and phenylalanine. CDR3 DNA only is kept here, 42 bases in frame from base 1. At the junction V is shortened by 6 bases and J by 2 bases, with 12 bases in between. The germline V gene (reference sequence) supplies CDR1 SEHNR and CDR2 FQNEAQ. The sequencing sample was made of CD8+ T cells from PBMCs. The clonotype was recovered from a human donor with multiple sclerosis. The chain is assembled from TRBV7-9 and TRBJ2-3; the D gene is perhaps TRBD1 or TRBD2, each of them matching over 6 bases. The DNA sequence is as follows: TGTGCCAGCAGTTTCCGGGGGCCCACAGATACGCAGTATTTT. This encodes CASSFRGPTDTQYF.